Sequencing of this T cell receptor (beta chain) was carried out in a study of a mutant IDH1 vaccine in newly diagnosed glioma. About the research overall: Patients were started on vaccination 4-6 weeks after radiotherapy alone, or with temozolomide cycles.

Produced via immunoSEQ multiplex PCR; TCRdb's table is partial and in-frame only. The sample consists of approximately 43,000 clones, 85% to 90% of them appearing once. Concerning this clone itself: What it binds is unknown.

The time point: week 35, safety follow-up. Alongside topical imiquimod, each dose of vaccine comprised 300 ug of mutant IDH1 20-mer peptide. Patients underwent eight vaccinations, which took place in weeks 1, 3, 5, 7, 11, 15, 19 and 23. This CDR3 is built from 15 residues. The germline CDR1 and CDR2 sequences are SNHLY and FYNNEI. Deletions cut 7 bases from V and 3 bases from J, with 17 bases between. The sample was PBMCs, taken from a glioma patient whose treatment included an IDH1 peptide vaccine. The TCR sequence derives from a man in his forties with glioma. The rearrangement uses TRBV2 and TRBJ2-3, with TRBD2 as a possible D gene (6 bases). This CDR3 reads CASTEEGIPTDTQYF. The CDR3 DNA is TGTGCCAGCACCGAGGAGGGGATTCCGACAGATACGCAGTATTTT.